This TCR beta chain was retrieved from a study of blood T cell repertoires in COVID-19. About the study: Collection of acute and convalescent COVID-19 samples took place in the United States, Italy and Spain. Sample material is recorded as cDNA or gDNA derived from T cells, B-cell-depleted T cells, or PBMCs.

Per the authors' pipeline: Reference gene primers were amplified, and this amplification served to estimate nucleated cell counts. Data came from immunoSEQ multiplex PCR; TCRdb stores just in-frame clones and leaves some out. The V and J calls and clone size come from that table; D and trimming were worked out from the DNA. The data show around 16,000 clones, roughly 86% seen once. In germline, CDR1 is DFQATT, CDR2 SNEGSKA (reference sequence). CDR3 size: 11 residues. The V end was cut by 3 bases, the J end by 6 bases, with 8 bases between. The genes are TRBV20-1 and TRBJ1-2; the D gene is possibly TRBD1 (5 bases). This receptor was identified in a man aged 60-69 years with acute or convalescent COVID-19. Sequenced: peripheral blood. In DNA, the CDR3 is TGCAGTGCTAGGGACAACAATGGCTACACCTTC. Translation: CSARDNNGYTF.